These 19 T cell receptor beta chains originate from one sample sequenced in a study of blood T cell repertoires in COVID-19. Method: immunoSEQ multiplex PCR; TCRdb's copy keeps in-frame clones and lacks some. Here the sample spans approximately 100,000 clones, 85% being singletons. Sequences were obtained from peripheral blood. These receptor sequences come from a woman in her sixties or seventies with active or convalescent COVID-19.

The CDR3 DNA reads as TGCGCCAGCAGCTTGGGATCCGGGACAGGGGGCGGCGAGCAGTACTTC. Amino acid sequence: CASSLGSGTGGGEQYF. This chain uses TRBV5-1 with TRBJ2-7, with 12 bases identical to TRBD1. Germline assignment: CDR1 SGHRS and CDR2 YFSETQ. The CDR3 extends over 16 amino acids. V shed 0 bases and J 6 bases; nucleotides not matched to a gene: 7.

The chain combines TRBV5-1 with TRBJ2-2; D may be TRBD2 (5 bases). CDR1 and CDR2 (germline): SGHRS, YFSETQ. There are 15 residues in the CDR3. Trimming stripped 1 base from V and 1 base from J, with 8 bases between. In nucleotides, the CDR3 is TGCGCCAGCAGCTTGATCGGGGTGAACACCGGGGAGCTGTTTTTT. This encodes CASSLIGVNTGELFF.

This clone was detected only a few times. The rearrangement uses TRBV3-1 (or the pseudogene TRBV3-2) and TRBJ1-4, with a possible D match to TRBD1 (5 bases). CDR3 length: 19 amino acids. Germline V CDR1 and CDR2: LGHDT, YNNKEL (reference sequence). V lost 0 bases and J 0 bases, leaving 17 bases between the germline ends. This chain's CDR3 is CASSQDFPGTVATNEKLFF. The CDR3 nucleotides are TGTGCCAGCAGCCAAGATTTCCCGGGGACTGTTGCAACTAATGAAAAACTGTTTTTT.

This clone was seen at least ten times. The chain joins TRBV10-2 to TRBJ1-4, with D possibly matching TRBD1 (5 bases). CDR1 is WSHSY, CDR2 SAAADI, per germline. This CDR3 region has 17 residues. The V end was cut by 4 bases, the J end by 7 bases, with 22 bases between. The CDR3 DNA reads TGCGCCAGCAGTGGTATACCGGGGGGGAGCTTCGGTGAAAAACTGTTTTTT. It specifies CASSGIPGGSFGEKLFF.

The chain uses TRBV5-4 and TRBJ1-2, with D perhaps matching TRBD1 (6 bases). The CDR3 totals 13 residues. The germline V gene has CDR1 SGHNT and CDR2 YYREEE (reference sequence). With 0 bases removed from V and 7 bases from J, the gap between germline ends came to 10 bases. The CDR3 loop is CASSLAGVGGYTF. In nucleotides, the CDR3 is TGTGCCAGCAGCTTGGCAGGGGTTGGTGGCTACACCTTC.

The chain joins TRBV4-2 to TRBJ2-3; 7 bases match TRBD2. Germline CDR1 LGHNA, CDR2 YNFKEQ. This CDR3 has 16 residues. V shed 2 bases, J shed 2 bases, and the junction held 7 bases outside the gene matches. The DNA for the CDR3 is TGTGCCAGCAGCCAAATACCGGGAGGTCTCACAGATACGCAGTATTTT. Translation gives CASSQIPGGLTDTQYF.

The chain is built from TRBV28 and TRBJ2-3, with D possibly matching TRBD1 (6 bases). Trimming shortened V by 3 bases and J by 3 bases, and 13 bases separated the two germline ends. Germline V CDR1 and CDR2: MDHEN, SYDVKM. The length of the CDR3 is 15 residues. This CDR3 is CASSFPGRGTDTQYF. The CDR3 DNA reads as TGTGCCAGCAGTTTTCCGGGCAGGGGTACAGATACGCAGTATTTT. Full variable domain (missing parts from reference TRBV28 and TRBJ2-3): DVKVTQSSRYLVKRTGEKVFLECVQDMDHENMFWYRQDPGLGLRLIYFSYDVKMKEKGDIPEGYSVSREKKERFSLILESASTNQTSMYLCASSFPGRGTDTQYFGPGTRLTVL.

The chain recombines TRBV3-1 (or the pseudogene TRBV3-2) with TRBJ2-7, with 13 bases that match TRBD2. Germline V gene lookup returns CDR1 LGHDT and CDR2 YNNKEL (reference sequence). The CDR3 is 16 residues long. After removal of 1 base from V and 8 bases from J, the junction contained 8 bases not matched to a gene. The CDR3 loop is CASSQGVWTSGSKQYF. In DNA form, the CDR3 reads TGTGCCAGCAGCCAAGGAGTGTGGACTAGCGGGAGCAAGCAGTACTTC.

CDR3 sequence (DNA): TGTGCCTGGGCAGGTGGGGCAGGCCTAGTAGAGACCCAGTACTTC. It encodes CAWAGGAGLVETQYF. This chain connects TRBV30 to TRBJ2-5, with D perhaps matching TRBD1 (5 bases). The germline V and J ends were trimmed by 5 bases and 4 bases, with 20 bases remaining between them. CDR1 is GTSNPN and CDR2 is SVGIG in the germline V gene (reference sequence). This CDR3 has 15 residues.

The chain links TRBV6-5 to TRBJ1-2; D gene unclear. The germline gives CDR1 MNHEY, CDR2 SVGAGI. Trimming left V 6 bases short and J 4 bases short, with 12 bases between. The length of the CDR3 is 13 residues. The DNA for the CDR3 is TGTGCCAGCAGGCCAGGTGGCTCCTATGGCTACACCTTC. It encodes CASRPGGSYGYTF.

This clone showed up just once. CDR3 coding DNA: TGTGCCAGCAGTCCGGGGGGACAAATGTATGGCTACACCTTC. Translating it yields CASSPGGQMYGYTF. The gene calls are TRBV28 and TRBJ1-2, with D possibly matching TRBD1 (6 bases). This CDR3 region has 14 residues. Per germline, CDR1 MDHEN and CDR2 SYDVKM. Trimming left V 5 bases short and J 5 bases short, with 15 bases between.

This chain connects TRBV7-3 to TRBJ1-1; 7 nucleotides align to TRBD1. Trimming cost V 1 base and J 5 bases; bases outside gene matches: 1. The CDR3 consists of 13 residues. Germline assignment: CDR1 SGHTA and CDR2 FQGTGA. CDR3 bases: TGTGCCAGCAGCTTAAGACAGGGAACTGAAGCTTTCTTT. It codes for CASSLRQGTEAFF.

The chain employs TRBV7-9 and TRBJ2-6; no reliable D call. The germline CDR1 and CDR2 sequences are SEHNR and FQNEAQ (reference sequence). The CDR3 is made up of 15 amino acids. V was trimmed by 4 bases and J by 0 bases, leaving 7 bases between them. In DNA, the CDR3 is TGTGCCAGCAGCTCCGCGGACTCTGGGGCCAACGTCCTGACTTTC. Translation: CASSSADSGANVLTF.

This rearrangement joins TRBV6-5 to TRBJ2-7, with TRBD1 identical over 7 bases. The CDR3 is made up of 14 amino acids. Germline V lookup: CDR1 MNHEY, CDR2 SVGAGI. Trimming at V came to 5 bases and at J to 4 bases, leaving 8 bases not matched to a gene. Here the CDR3 DNA reads TGTGCCAGCAGTCAAAGGGGGCGCGAGTACGAGCAGTACTTC. It translates to CASSQRGREYEQYF.

The rearrangement uses TRBV5-4 and TRBJ2-5; a weak D match, TRBD1 (6 bases). Germline lookup yields CDR1 SGHNT and CDR2 YYREEE (reference sequence). There are 13 residues in the CDR3. The germline V and J ends were trimmed by 4 bases and 5 bases, with 12 bases remaining between them. The CDR3 loop is CASSKQGWETQYF. DNA of the CDR3: TGTGCCAGCAGCAAACAGGGTTGGGAGACCCAGTACTTC. Full variable domain (remainder filled in from reference TRBV5-4 and TRBJ2-5): ETGVTQSPTHLIKTRGQQVTLRCSSQSGHNTVSWYQQALGQGPQFIFQYYREEENGRGNFPPRFSGLQFPNYSSELNVNALELDDSALYLCASSKQGWETQYFGPGTRLLVL.

The V call is TRBV18, the J call TRBJ1-6, with 8 bases fitting TRBD1. The germline V gene has CDR1 KGHSH and CDR2 LQKENI. CDR3 length: 16 residues. Trimming at V came to 3 bases and at J to 3 bases, leaving 4 bases not matched to a gene. The CDR3 protein is CASSPRDRLYNSPLHF. The CDR3 DNA reads as TGTGCCAGCTCACCCCGGGACAGGCTCTATAATTCACCCCTCCACTTT.

The chain couples TRBV7-2 to TRBJ2-1, with D perhaps matching TRBD1 (6 bases). The V end was cut by 0 bases, the J end by 10 bases, with 10 bases between. CDR1 is SGHTA and CDR2 is FQGNSA in the germline V gene. This CDR3 region has 13 residues. CDR3 protein: CASSLAGAREQFF. The CDR3 DNA reads as TGTGCCAGCAGCTTAGCGGGGGCTAGGGAGCAGTTCTTC.

The rearrangement uses TRBV7-8 and TRBJ2-1, with 13 nucleotides matching TRBD2. This CDR3 is built from 20 residues. Per germline, CDR1 SGHVS and CDR2 FQNEAQ. With V trimmed by 3 bases and J by 6 bases, 17 bases remained unmatched. CDR3 loop: CASSLRFVGLAGVGTNEQFF. The DNA for the CDR3 is TGTGCCAGCAGCTTGCGGTTCGTTGGACTAGCGGGAGTTGGGACCAATGAGCAGTTCTTC.

The chain is built from TRBV9 and TRBJ1-2, with 8 bases fitting TRBD1. Germline lookup yields CDR1 SGDLS and CDR2 YYNGEE. The CDR3 is made up of 13 amino acids. Trimming took 3 bases from V and 8 from J; bases not matched to a gene: 6. The CDR3 DNA is TGTGCCAGCAGCGATGACAGGGGAAGGGGCTACACCTTC. Amino acid sequence: CASSDDRGRGYTF.